The rows below give T cell receptor beta chains drawn from one sample of a study of T cells in Graves' hyperthyroidism and ophthalmopathy. TCRdb reprocessed the multiplex PCR reads via MiXCR and lists one record per CDR3 protein. Here the sample spans hundreds of thousands of distinct CDR3 sequences, about 14% being singletons. Sequencing used blood. All receptors derive from a man aged 18 to 29 with Graves' ophthalmopathy. The CDR3 runs from the conserved cysteine through the conserved F or W. A D gene is named only where the DNA matches it firmly. A row's size may be missing; if present it is once, few, many or a size class.

TGCAGTGCAATCGGCCCAGGGGGCTACGAGCAGTACTTC | CSAIGPGGYEQYF | TRBD1 | many | TRBJ2-7 | TRBV20-1
TGTGCCAGCAGCTTTCTCCTTCCGGGGGGCTCCTACAATGAGCAGTTCTTC | CASSFLLPGGSYNEQFF | TRBD2 | many | TRBJ2-1 | TRBV11-2
TGTGCCAGCAGTGAGCAGGGGGCGCAGAGTGAAGCTTTCTTT | CASSEQGAQSEAFF | TRBD1 | once | TRBJ1-1 | TRBV6-1
TGTGCCAGCAGCTTAGGGGCCCAGGATCTTACAGCGATCCGTCACAATGAGCAGTTCTTC | CASSLGAQDLTAIRHNEQFF | . | many | TRBJ2-1 | TRBV7-9
TGTGCCAGCAGGCGGGCCGCAGGGGTCCAAGAGACCCAGTACTTC | CASRRAAGVQETQYF | . | many | TRBJ2-5 | TRBV3-1
TGTGCCAGCGGACCATCCTACGAGCAGTACTTC | CASGPSYEQYF | . | many | TRBJ2-7 | TRBV12-3/TRBV12-4
TGTGCCAGCAGCGATGGCGGGAGTAGCTACGAGCAGTACTTC | CASSDGGSSYEQYF | TRBD2 | many | TRBJ2-7 | TRBV9
TGTGCCAGCAGCTTAGATCTCGACGGGAATGAGCAGTTCTTC | CASSLDLDGNEQFF | . | many | TRBJ2-1 | TRBV11-2
TGTGCCAGCAGCTTGGGTACGGCGCAGATGGGGAATCAGCCCCAGCATTTT | CASSLGTAQMGNQPQHF | . | many | TRBJ1-5 | TRBV7-8
TGTGCCTGGAGGAGGTGGCGTGGCTTTGTAAACACTGAAGCTTTCTTT | CAWRRWRGFVNTEAFF | . | many | TRBJ1-1 | TRBV30
TGTGCCAGCAGTGAAAAAAGGGGGCGAACCTACGAGCAGTACTTC | CASSEKRGRTYEQYF | TRBD1 | many | TRBJ2-7 | TRBV2
TGTGCCAGCTCACCCCCCGGGGCAGGGGGCCGTAACGAGCAGTACTTC | CASSPPGAGGRNEQYF | TRBD1 | many | TRBJ2-7 | TRBV18
TGTGCCAGCAGTTACTCGCCGGGGCTCGGGGAGCTGTTTTTT | CASSYSPGLGELFF | . | few | TRBJ2-2 | TRBV6-6
TGTGCCAGCTCACCAGGGACAGATACGCAGTATTTT | CASSPGTDTQYF | . | many | TRBJ2-3 | TRBV5-1
TGTGCCATCAGTGCGGAAGAGCTCTCTGGAAACACCATATATTTT | CAISAEELSGNTIYF | . | few | TRBJ1-3 | TRBV10-3
TGTGCCAGCTCAGCCCTCAGCGGGGGAACAGATACGCAGTATTTT | CASSALSGGTDTQYF | TRBD2 | . | TRBJ2-3 | TRBV18